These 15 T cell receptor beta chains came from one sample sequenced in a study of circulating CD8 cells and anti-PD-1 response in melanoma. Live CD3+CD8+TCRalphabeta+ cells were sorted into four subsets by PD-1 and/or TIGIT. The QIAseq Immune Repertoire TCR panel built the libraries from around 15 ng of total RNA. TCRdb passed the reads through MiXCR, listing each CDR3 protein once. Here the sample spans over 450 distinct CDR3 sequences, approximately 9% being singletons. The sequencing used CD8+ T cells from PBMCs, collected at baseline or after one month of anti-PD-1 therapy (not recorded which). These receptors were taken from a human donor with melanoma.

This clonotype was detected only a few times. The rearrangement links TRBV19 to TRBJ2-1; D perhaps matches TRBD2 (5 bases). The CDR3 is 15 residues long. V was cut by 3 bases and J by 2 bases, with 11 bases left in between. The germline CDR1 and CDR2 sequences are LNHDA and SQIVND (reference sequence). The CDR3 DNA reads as TGTGCCAGTAGTATGTTTTCGGGAACCTACAATGAGCAGTTCTTC. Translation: CASSMFSGTYNEQFF.

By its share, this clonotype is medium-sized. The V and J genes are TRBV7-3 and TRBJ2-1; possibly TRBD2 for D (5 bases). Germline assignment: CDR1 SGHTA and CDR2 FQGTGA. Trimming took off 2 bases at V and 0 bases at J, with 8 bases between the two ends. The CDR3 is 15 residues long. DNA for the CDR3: TGTGCCAGCAGCTTAGAGGGCAGCTCCTACAATGAGCAGTTCTTC. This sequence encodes CASSLEGSSYNEQFF.

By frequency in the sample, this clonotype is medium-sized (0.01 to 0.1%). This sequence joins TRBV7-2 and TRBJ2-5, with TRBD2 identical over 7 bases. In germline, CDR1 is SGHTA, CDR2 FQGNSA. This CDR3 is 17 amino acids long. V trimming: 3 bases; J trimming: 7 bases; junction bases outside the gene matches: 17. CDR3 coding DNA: TGTGCCAGCAGCTTGGATCGGAACGGACTAGACATCCTGACCCAGTACTTC. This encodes CASSLDRNGLDILTQYF.

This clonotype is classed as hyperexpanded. CDR3 nucleotides: TGTGCCAGCAGTCCTTCGGGGTTGAGGGCAGATACGCAGTATTTT. The encoded protein is CASSPSGLRADTQYF. The rearrangement joins TRBV28 to TRBJ2-3; perhaps TRBD2 as D (5 bases). This CDR3 comprises 15 residues. Germline values: CDR1 MDHEN, CDR2 SYDVKM. V was pared by 5 bases and J by 4 bases, with 16 bases between.

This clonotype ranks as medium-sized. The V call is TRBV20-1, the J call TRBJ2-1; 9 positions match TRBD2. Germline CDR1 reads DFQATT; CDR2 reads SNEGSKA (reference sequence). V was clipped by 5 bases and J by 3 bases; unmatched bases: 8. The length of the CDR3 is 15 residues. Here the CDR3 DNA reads TGCAGTGCTTCCGTAGCGGGAGTGGTCTACAATGAGCAGTTCTTC. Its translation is CSASVAGVVYNEQFF.

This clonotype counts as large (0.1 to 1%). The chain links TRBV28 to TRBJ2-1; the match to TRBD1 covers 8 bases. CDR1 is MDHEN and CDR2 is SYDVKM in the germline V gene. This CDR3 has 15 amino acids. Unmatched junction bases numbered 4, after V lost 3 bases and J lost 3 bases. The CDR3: CASSFEGQDYNEQFF. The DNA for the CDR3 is TGTGCCAGCAGTTTCGAGGGACAGGACTACAATGAGCAGTTCTTC.

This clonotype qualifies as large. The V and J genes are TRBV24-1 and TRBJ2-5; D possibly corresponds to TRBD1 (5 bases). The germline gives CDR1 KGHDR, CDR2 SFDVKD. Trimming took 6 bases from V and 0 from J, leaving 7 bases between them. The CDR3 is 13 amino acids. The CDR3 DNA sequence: TGTGCCACCAGTTCGGACAACCAAGAGACCCAGTACTTC. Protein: CATSSDNQETQYF.

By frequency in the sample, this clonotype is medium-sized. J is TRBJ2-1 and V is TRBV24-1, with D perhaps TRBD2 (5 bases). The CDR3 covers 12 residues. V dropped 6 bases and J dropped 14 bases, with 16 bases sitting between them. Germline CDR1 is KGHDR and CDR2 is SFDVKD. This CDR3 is CATSPLGGPKFF. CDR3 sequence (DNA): TGTGCCACCAGTCCTTTAGGCGGGCCGAAGTTCTTC.

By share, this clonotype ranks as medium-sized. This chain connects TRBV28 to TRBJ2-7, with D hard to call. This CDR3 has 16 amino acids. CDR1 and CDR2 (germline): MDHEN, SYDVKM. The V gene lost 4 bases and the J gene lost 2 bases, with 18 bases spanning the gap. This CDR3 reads CASSSPPVEHPYEQYF. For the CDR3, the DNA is TGTGCCAGCAGTTCACCCCCTGTTGAGCACCCCTACGAGCAGTACTTC.

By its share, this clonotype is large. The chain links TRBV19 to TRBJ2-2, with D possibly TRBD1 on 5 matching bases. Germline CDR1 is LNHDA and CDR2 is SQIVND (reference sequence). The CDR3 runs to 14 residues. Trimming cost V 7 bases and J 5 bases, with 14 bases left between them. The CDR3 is CASNAPTVTGELFF. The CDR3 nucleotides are TGTGCCAGTAACGCCCCGACAGTAACCGGGGAGCTGTTTTTT.

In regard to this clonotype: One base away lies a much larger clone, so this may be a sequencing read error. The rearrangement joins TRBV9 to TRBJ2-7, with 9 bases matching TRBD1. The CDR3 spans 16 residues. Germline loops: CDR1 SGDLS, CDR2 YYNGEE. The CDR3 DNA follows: TGTGCCGGCAGCGTAGGGGACAGGGACAACTTCAACGAGCAGTACTTC. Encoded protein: CAGSVGDRDNFNEQYF.

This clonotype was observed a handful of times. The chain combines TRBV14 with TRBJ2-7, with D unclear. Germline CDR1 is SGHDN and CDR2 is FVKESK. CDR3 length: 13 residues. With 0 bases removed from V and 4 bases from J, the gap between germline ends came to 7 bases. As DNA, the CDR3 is TGTGCCAGCAGCCAAGATCCGTTTTACGAGCAGTACTTC. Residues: CASSQDPFYEQYF.

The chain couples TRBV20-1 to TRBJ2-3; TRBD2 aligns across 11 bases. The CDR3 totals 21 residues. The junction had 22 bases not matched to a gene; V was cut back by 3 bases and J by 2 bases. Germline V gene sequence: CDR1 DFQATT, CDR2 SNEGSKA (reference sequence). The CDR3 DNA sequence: TGCAGTGCTAGTTTCGATCCTCTTGGGTCGTCGACTAGCGGGATCACAGATACGCAGTATTTT. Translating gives CSASFDPLGSSTSGITDTQYF.

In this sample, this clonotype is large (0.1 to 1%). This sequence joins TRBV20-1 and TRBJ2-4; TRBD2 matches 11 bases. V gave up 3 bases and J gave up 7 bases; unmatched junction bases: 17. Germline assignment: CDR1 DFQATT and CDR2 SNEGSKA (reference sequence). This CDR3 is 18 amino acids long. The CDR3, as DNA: TGCAGTGCTAGGACTAGCGGGGCCCCAGCGATGGGGAGGAACATTCAGTACTTC. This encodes CSARTSGAPAMGRNIQYF.

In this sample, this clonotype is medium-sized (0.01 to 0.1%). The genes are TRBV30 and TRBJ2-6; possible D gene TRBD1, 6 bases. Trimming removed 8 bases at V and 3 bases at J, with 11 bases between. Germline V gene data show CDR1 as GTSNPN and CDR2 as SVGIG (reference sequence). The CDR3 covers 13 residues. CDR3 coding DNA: TGTGCCAGGGACACTAGTGGGGCCAACGTCCTGACTTTC. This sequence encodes CARDTSGANVLTF.